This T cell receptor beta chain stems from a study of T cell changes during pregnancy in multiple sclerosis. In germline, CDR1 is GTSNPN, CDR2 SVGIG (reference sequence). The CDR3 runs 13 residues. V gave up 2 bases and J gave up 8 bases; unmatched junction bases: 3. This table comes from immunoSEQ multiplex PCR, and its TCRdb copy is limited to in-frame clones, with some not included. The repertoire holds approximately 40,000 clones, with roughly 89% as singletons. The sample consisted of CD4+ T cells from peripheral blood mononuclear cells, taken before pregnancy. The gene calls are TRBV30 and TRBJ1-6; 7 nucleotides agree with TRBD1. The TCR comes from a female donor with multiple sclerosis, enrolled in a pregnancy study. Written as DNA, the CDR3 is TGTGCCTGGAGTCGACAGGGATATTCACCCCTCCACTTT. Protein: CAWSRQGYSPLHF. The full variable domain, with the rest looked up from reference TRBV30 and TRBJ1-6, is SQTIHQWPATLVQPVGSPLSLECTVEGTSNPNLYWYRQAAGRGLQLLFYSVGIGQISSEVPQNLSASRPQDRQFILSSKKLLLSDSGFYLCAWSRQGYSPLHFGNGTRLTVT.